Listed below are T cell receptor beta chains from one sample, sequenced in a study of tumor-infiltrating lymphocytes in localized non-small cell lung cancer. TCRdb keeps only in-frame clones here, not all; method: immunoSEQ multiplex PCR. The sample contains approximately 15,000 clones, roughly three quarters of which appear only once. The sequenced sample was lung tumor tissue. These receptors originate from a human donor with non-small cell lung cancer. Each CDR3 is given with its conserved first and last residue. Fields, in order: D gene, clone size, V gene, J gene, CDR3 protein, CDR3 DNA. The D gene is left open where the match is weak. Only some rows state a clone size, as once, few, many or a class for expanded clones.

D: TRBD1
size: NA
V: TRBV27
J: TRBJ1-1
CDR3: CASSLSAGTGATEAFF
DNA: TGTGCCAGCAGTTTGTCCGCCGGGACAGGGGCCACTGAAGCTTTCTTT

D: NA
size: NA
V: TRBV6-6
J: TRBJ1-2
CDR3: CASTPRGGRGYTF
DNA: TGTGCCAGCACCCCACGGGGGGGACGTGGCTACACCTTC

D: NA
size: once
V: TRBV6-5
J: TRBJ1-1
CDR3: CASSSPGTTEAFF
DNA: TGTGCCAGCAGTTCCCCCGGCACAACTGAAGCTTTCTTT

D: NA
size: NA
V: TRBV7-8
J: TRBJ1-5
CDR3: CASSWLRRNNQPQHF
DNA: TGTGCCAGCAGCTGGCTCCGACGGAACAATCAGCCCCAGCATTTT

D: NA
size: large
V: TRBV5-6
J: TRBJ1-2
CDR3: CASSLPGYGYTF
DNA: TGTGCCAGCAGCTTGCCGGGCTATGGCTACACCTTC

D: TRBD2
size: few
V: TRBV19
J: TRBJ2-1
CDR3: CASSMREVVNEQFF
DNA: TGTGCCAGTAGTATGCGGGAGGTCGTCAATGAGCAGTTCTTC

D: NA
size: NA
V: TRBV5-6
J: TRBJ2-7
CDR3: CASSLAGADYEQYF
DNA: TGTGCCAGCAGCTTGGCCGGGGCAGACTACGAGCAGTACTTC

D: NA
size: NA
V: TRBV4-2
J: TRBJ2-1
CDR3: CASSQVGGAGEQFF
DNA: TGTGCCAGCAGCCAAGTCGGGGGAGCAGGTGAGCAGTTCTTC

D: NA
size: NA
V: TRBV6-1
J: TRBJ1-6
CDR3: CASSPTGTHNSPLHF
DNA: TGTGCCAGCAGTCCCACCGGGACACATAATTCACCCCTCCACTTT

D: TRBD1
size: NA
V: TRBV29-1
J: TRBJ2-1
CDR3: CSVFPDRVTGGSYNEQFF
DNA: TGCAGCGTCTTCCCCGACAGGGTCACCGGAGGCTCCTACAATGAGCAGTTCTTC

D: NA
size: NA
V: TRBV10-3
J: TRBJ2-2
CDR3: CAISRQGGTGELFF
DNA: TGTGCCATCAGTCGACAGGGAGGGACCGGGGAGCTGTTTTTT

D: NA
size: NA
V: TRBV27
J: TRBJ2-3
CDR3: CASSSWTTTDTQYF
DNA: TGTGCCAGCAGTTCATGGACGACCACAGATACGCAGTATTTT

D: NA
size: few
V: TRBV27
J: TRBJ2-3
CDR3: CASSSLQGRTDTQYF
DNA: TGTGCCAGCAGTTCCTTACAGGGGAGGACCGATACGCAGTATTTT

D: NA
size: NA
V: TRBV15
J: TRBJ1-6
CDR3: CATSRLSSSYNSPLHF
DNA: TGTGCCACCAGCAGATTAAGCTCATCCTATAATTCACCCCTCCACTTT

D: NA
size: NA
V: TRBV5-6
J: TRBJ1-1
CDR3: CASSLGPRANTEAFF
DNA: TGTGCCAGCAGCTTGGGACCAAGGGCGAACACTGAAGCTTTCTTT

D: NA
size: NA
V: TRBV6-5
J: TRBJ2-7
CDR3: CASSYSRDFSYEQYF
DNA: TGTGCCAGCAGTTACTCCAGGGATTTTTCCTACGAGCAGTACTTC

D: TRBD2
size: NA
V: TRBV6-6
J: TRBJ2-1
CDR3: CASSSLAGGGEQFF
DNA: TGTGCCAGCAGTTCCCTAGCGGGAGGCGGCGAGCAGTTCTTC

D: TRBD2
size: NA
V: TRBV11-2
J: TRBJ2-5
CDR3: CASSARGSGETQYF
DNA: TGTGCCAGCAGCGCCCGGGGTAGCGGGGAGACCCAGTACTTC

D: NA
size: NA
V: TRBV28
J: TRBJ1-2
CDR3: CASWGGPYGYTF
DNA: TGTGCCAGCTGGGGGGGGCCTTATGGCTACACCTTC

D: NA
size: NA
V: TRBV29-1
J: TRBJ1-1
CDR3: CSVEGGMMNTEAFF
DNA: TGCAGCGTTGAAGGGGGGATGATGAACACTGAAGCTTTCTTT

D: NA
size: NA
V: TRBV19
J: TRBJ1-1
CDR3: CASSDTGPLTAFF
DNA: TGTGCCAGTAGTGATACAGGACCTTTGACAGCTTTCTTT

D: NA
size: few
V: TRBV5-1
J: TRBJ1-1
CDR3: CASSLDGRPNTEAFF
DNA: TGCGCCAGCAGCTTGGACGGCAGACCAAACACTGAAGCTTTCTTT

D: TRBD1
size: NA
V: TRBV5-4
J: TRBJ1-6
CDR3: CASSAGQGARNSPLHF
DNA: TGTGCCAGCAGCGCGGGACAGGGTGCGAGGAATTCACCCCTCCACTTT

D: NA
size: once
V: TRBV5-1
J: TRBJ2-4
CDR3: CASSLGRGDQYF
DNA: TGCGCCAGCAGCTTGGGTCGGGGAGATCAGTACTTC

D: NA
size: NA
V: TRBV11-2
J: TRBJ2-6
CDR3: CASRGTRVGANVLTF
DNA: TGTGCCAGCCGGGGGACGAGGGTTGGGGCCAACGTCCTGACTTTC

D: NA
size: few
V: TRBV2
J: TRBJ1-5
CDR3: CASLRTVDQPQHF
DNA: TGTGCCAGCCTCCGGACGGTAGATCAGCCCCAGCATTTT

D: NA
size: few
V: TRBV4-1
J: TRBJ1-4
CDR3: CASSYRQESTNEKLFF
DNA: TGCGCCAGCAGCTACAGACAGGAAAGCACTAATGAAAAACTGTTTTTT

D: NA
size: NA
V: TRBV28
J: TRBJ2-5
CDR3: CASSLGGLQGETQYF
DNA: TGTGCCAGCAGTTTGGGGGGCCTCCAGGGAGAGACCCAGTACTTC

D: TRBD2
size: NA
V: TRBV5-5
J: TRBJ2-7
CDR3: CASSPLTSGAFEQYF
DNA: TGTGCCAGCAGCCCACTGACTAGCGGGGCATTCGAGCAGTACTTC

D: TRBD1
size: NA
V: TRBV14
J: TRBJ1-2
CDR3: CASSQRLGITGGGYTF
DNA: TGTGCCAGCAGCCAGAGACTCGGGATTACAGGGGGTGGCTACACCTTC

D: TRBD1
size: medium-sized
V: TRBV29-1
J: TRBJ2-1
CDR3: CSVSNDRGGEQFF
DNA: TGCAGCGTTTCCAACGACAGGGGCGGTGAGCAGTTCTTC

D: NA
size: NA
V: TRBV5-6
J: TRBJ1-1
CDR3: CASSLPANTEAFF
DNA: TGTGCCAGCAGCTTGCCAGCGAACACTGAAGCTTTCTTT

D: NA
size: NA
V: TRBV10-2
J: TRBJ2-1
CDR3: CASSGESSYNEQFF
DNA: TGCGCCAGCAGTGGGGAAAGCTCCTACAATGAGCAGTTCTTC